This T cell receptor beta chain comes out of a study of blood T cell repertoires in COVID-19. The wider study: COVID-19 samples, acute and convalescent, were from the United States, Italy and Spain.

This CDR3 contains 17 residues. From germline, CDR1 is SGHTA and CDR2 FQGNSA. With V trimmed by 5 bases and J by 0 bases, 12 bases remained unmatched. In the original workflow: Estimates of nucleated cell counts were drawn from the amplification of reference gene primers. Using immunoSEQ multiplex PCR, the repertoire was profiled, and TCRdb retains in-frame clones only, with some absent. That table supplies the V and J calls and clone size; D and trimming were determined from the DNA. Of roughly 52,000 clones listed, over 65% were seen once; the top ten hold 9.5% to 13%. Sequencing was performed on peripheral blood. This receptor was obtained from an older man with COVID-19, enrolled during active disease. The chain links TRBV7-2 to TRBJ1-1, with 7 bases aligning to TRBD1. The CDR3 here is CASSPRQGEGVNTEAFF. CDR3 nucleotide sequence: TGTGCCAGCAGCCCAAGACAGGGTGAGGGGGTGAACACTGAAGCTTTCTTT.